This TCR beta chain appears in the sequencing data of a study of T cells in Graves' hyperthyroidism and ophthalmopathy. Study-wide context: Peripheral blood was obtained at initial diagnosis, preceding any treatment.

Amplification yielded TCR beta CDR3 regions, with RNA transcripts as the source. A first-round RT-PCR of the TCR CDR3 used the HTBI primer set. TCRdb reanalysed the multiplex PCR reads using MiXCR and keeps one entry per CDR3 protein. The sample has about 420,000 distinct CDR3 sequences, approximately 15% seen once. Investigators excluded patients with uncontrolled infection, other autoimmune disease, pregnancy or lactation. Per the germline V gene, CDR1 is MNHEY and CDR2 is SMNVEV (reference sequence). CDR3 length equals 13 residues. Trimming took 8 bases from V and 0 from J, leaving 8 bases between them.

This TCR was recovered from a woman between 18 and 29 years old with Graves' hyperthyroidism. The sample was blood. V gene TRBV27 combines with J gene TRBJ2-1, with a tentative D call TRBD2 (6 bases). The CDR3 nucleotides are TGTGCCAGCGGGGAGGACTCCTACAATGAGCAGTTCTTC. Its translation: CASGEDSYNEQFF.